The present TCR beta chain was sequenced within a study of blood T cell repertoires in COVID-19. Overall study context: The origin of the acute and convalescent COVID-19 samples was the United States, Italy and Spain.

Sequencing used immunoSEQ multiplex PCR; TCRdb keeps in-frame clones, though not all of them. The sample has tens of thousands of clones; about four fifths are singletons. Sequencing was performed on peripheral blood. The receptor was derived from a man in his 60s with acute or convalescent COVID-19.

This CDR3 is CASSTQTANTEAFF. The CDR3 DNA is TGTGCCAGTAGTACTCAGACAGCGAACACTGAAGCTTTCTTT. The rearrangement joins TRBV19 to TRBJ1-1; TRBD1 might be the D (5 bases). Germline CDR1 LNHDA, CDR2 SQIVND (reference sequence). CDR3 length equals 14 residues. V lost 4 bases and J lost 1, with 10 bases in between.